The 32 T cell receptor beta chains below come from one sample, sequenced in a study of OX40 agonist ivuxolimab in advanced cancers. Some clones are missing from TCRdb's copy, which holds only in-frame ones; the method was immunoSEQ multiplex PCR. The sample has around 65,000 clones, 90% to 95% seen once. The sample consisted of CD4+ or CD8+ T cells sorted from blood, taken in a trial of the OX40 agonist ivuxolimab. Every receptor here comes from an adult with an advanced solid tumor such as melanoma, head and neck, liver or kidney cancer.

The J gene is TRBJ2-7, the V gene TRBV11-2; no reliable D call. The CDR3 spans 12 residues. Germline V gives CDR1 SGHAT, CDR2 FQNNGV. The V gene lost 5 bases and the J gene lost 4 bases, with 9 bases spanning the gap. The CDR3 nucleotides read TGTGCCAGCAGCCCCGCTGGTTACGAGCAGTACTTC. It codes for CASSPAGYEQYF.

The rearrangement links TRBV14 to TRBJ2-2, with TRBD1 as a possible D gene (6 bases). V was cut by 1 base and J by 6 bases, with 12 bases left in between. The CDR3 is 15 residues long. Germline lookup yields CDR1 SGHDN and CDR2 FVKESK. Here the CDR3 DNA reads TGTGCCAGCAGCCAAGCGATCAGGGGATCCGGGGAGCTGTTTTTT. It yields the protein CASSQAIRGSGELFF.

V usage is TRBV28 and J usage is TRBJ2-7, with 8 bases that match TRBD1. CDR3 length: 14 amino acids. Per the germline V gene, CDR1 is MDHEN and CDR2 is SYDVKM. Trimming cost V 7 bases and J 2 bases; bases outside gene matches: 7. DNA for the CDR3: TGTGCCAGCACCCTCACAGGGGGGACCTACGAGCAGTACTTC. This gives the protein CASTLTGGTYEQYF.

This clone was seen only a few times. The chain links TRBV6-5 to TRBJ1-1, with D hard to call. The CDR3 is 12 residues long. Trimming pared 0 bases from V and 4 bases from J, leaving 3 bases between. Per germline, CDR1 MNHEY and CDR2 SVGAGI. This CDR3 reads CASSYSPTEAFF. CDR3 nucleotide sequence: TGTGCCAGCAGTTACTCACCCACTGAAGCTTTCTTT.

This clone was seen a single time. V and J are TRBV5-6 and TRBJ2-2, with unresolved D. The CDR3 is 15 residues long. V was clipped by 6 bases and J by 3 bases, with 15 bases between them. Germline V gene sequence: CDR1 SGHDT, CDR2 YYEEEE. The CDR3 region is CASTRLDTDTGELFF. The CDR3 DNA reads TGTGCCAGCACCCGCTTGGATACAGACACCGGGGAGCTGTTTTTT.

V and J are TRBV2 and TRBJ2-5, with TRBD2 matching over 16 bases. This CDR3 contains 12 residues. The germline V gene has CDR1 SNHLY and CDR2 FYNNEI. V shed 11 bases, J shed 14 bases, and the junction held 8 bases outside the gene matches. As DNA, the CDR3 is TGTGCCGGAACGGGACTAGCGGGGGGGCCATACTTC. As protein: CAGTGLAGGPYF.

V gene TRBV13 combines with J gene TRBJ2-7; unclear D gene. Trimming stripped 4 bases from V and 0 bases from J, with 16 bases between. Germline values: CDR1 PRHDT, CDR2 FYEKMQ (reference sequence). The CDR3 has 16 residues. The CDR3 reads CASSSAGGGPSYEQYF. The CDR3, as DNA: TGTGCCAGCAGCTCCGCCGGCGGCGGTCCCTCCTACGAGCAGTACTTC.

The chain joins TRBV5-6 to TRBJ1-2, with D unclear. The V end lost 4 bases, the J end lost 3 bases, and 16 bases lay between the germline ends. This CDR3 contains 15 residues. Looked up from germline, CDR1 is SGHDT and CDR2 is YYEEEE. The CDR3, as DNA: TGTGCCAGCAGCCCGGATGTAGGTTATCACTATGGCTACACCTTC. Translation gives CASSPDVGYHYGYTF.

The genes are TRBV19 and TRBJ2-7, with no clear D. The V and J ends lost 3 bases and 3 bases respectively, with 12 bases between them. Germline V gives CDR1 LNHDA, CDR2 SQIVND (reference sequence). This CDR3 is 14 amino acids long. CDR3 nucleotides: TGTGCCAGTAGTATTTCGGGCGTCAGCTACGAGCAGTACTTC. Translated, it gives CASSISGVSYEQYF.

The chain combines TRBV11-2 with TRBJ2-7; 9 nucleotides match TRBD1. CDR3 length: 16 amino acids. The germline V gene encodes CDR1 SGHAT and CDR2 FQNNGV. Trimming removed 5 bases from V and 2 bases from J; junction bases left unmatched: 10. The CDR3 sequence is CASSPPGTGLTYEQYF. CDR3 bases: TGTGCCAGCAGCCCCCCAGGGACAGGGCTTACCTACGAGCAGTACTTC.

Note on this clone: A far larger clone is a single base away, which makes a read error likely. This chain connects TRBV7-9 to TRBJ2-1; D is unclear. The germline gives CDR1 SEHNR, CDR2 FQNEAQ (reference sequence). This CDR3 contains 11 residues. Trimming cost V 0 bases and J 6 bases, with 0 bases left between them. Here the CDR3 DNA reads TGTGCCAGCAGCTTAGCCAATGAGCAGTTCTTC. Its protein product is CASSLANEQFF.

This clone was observed once. The rearrangement joins TRBV6-5 to TRBJ1-2, with TRBD1 matching over 7 bases. The CDR3 runs 15 residues. J gave up 3 bases and V 6 bases, and 10 bases lay outside the gene matches. CDR1 MNHEY and CDR2 SVGAGI come from the germline V gene. CDR3 bases: TGTGCCAGCAGACCGACAGGGACCCGAGACTATGGCTACACCTTC. Its protein is CASRPTGTRDYGYTF.

This clone was seen only once. The rearrangement joins TRBV14 to TRBJ1-1; 8 bases align to TRBD1. V was clipped by 4 bases and J by 7 bases; unmatched bases: 20. The CDR3 has 18 amino acids. Germline V gives CDR1 SGHDN, CDR2 FVKESK. CDR3 protein: CASSPGRDRGILWGEAFF. The CDR3 DNA sequence: TGTGCCAGCAGCCCAGGTCGCGACAGGGGTATTTTATGGGGTGAAGCTTTCTTT.

The chain combines TRBV9 with TRBJ2-2; a possible D gene is TRBD2 (5 bases). Trimming took off 0 bases at V and 7 bases at J, with 13 bases between the two ends. This CDR3 is 15 amino acids long. Germline CDR1 and CDR2: SGDLS and YYNGEE. As DNA, the CDR3 is TGTGCCAGCAGCGTAGGGGTCGGGATTCTCGGGGAGCTGTTTTTT. Amino acids: CASSVGVGILGELFF.

The V gene is TRBV28, the J gene TRBJ1-5, with 7 positions matching TRBD1. This CDR3 has 17 amino acids. V gave up 4 bases and J gave up 1 base; unmatched junction bases: 10. The germline V gene encodes CDR1 MDHEN and CDR2 SYDVKM. The CDR3 coding sequence is TGTGCCAGCAGTTCCAGAGGCGACAGGGCCAGCAATCAGCCCCAGCATTTT. Translated: CASSSRGDRASNQPQHF. The variable domain in full, completed from reference TRBV28 and TRBJ1-5, reads DVKVTQSSRYLVKRTGEKVFLECVQDMDHENMFWYRQDPGLGLRLIYFSYDVKMKEKGDIPEGYSVSREKKERFSLILESASTNQTSMYLCASSSRGDRASNQPQHFGDGTRLSIL.

The chain recombines TRBV14 with TRBJ2-3; 8 bases are shared with TRBD1. Germline V CDR1 and CDR2: SGHDN, FVKESK. Unmatched junction bases numbered 10, after V lost 4 bases and J lost 4 bases. The CDR3 length is 16 residues. CDR3 DNA sequence: TGTGCCAGCAGCCGAGAATTCTCGGACAGGGCAGATACGCAGTATTTT. Amino acids: CASSREFSDRADTQYF.

The V gene is TRBV7-9, the J gene TRBJ2-2; TRBD1 might be the D (5 bases). The CDR3 spans 14 residues. With 0 bases removed from V and 7 bases from J, the gap between germline ends came to 9 bases. Germline V gene sequence: CDR1 SEHNR, CDR2 FQNEAQ (reference sequence). The CDR3: CASSLADRHGELFF. The CDR3 DNA follows: TGTGCCAGCAGCTTAGCAGACAGACACGGGGAGCTGTTTTTT.

V gene TRBV6-1 combines with J gene TRBJ2-3; D perhaps matches TRBD2 (5 bases). V lost 5 bases and J 2 bases, leaving 14 bases between the germline ends. This CDR3 has 15 amino acids. Germline V gene data show CDR1 as MNHNS and CDR2 as SASEGT. For the CDR3, the DNA is TGTGCCAGCAGTTCGGACTGGAAAGTCACAGATACGCAGTATTTT. Its translation is CASSSDWKVTDTQYF.

This clone was seen just once. This chain uses TRBV15 with TRBJ2-2; D call uncertain. With 5 bases removed from V and 3 bases from J, the gap between germline ends came to 13 bases. Germline V gene sequence: CDR1 LNHNV, CDR2 YYDKDF (reference sequence). The length of the CDR3 is 15 residues. The CDR3 DNA sequence: TGTGCCACCAGCTCCGGCGGTCTCTACACCGGGGAGCTGTTTTTT. Its protein product is CATSSGGLYTGELFF.

The chain joins TRBV5-4 to TRBJ1-1; D is perhaps TRBD1 (5 bases). CDR3 length: 15 residues. Trimming removed 4 bases from V and 4 bases from J, with 17 bases in between. The germline CDR1 and CDR2 sequences are SGHNT and YYREEE (reference sequence). The CDR3 nucleotides read TGTGCCAGCAGCCACGGGACGGGAGGAGTCACTGAAGCTTTCTTT. It is translated as CASSHGTGGVTEAFF.

The V gene is TRBV7-9, the J gene TRBJ1-4, with TRBD1 matching over 8 bases. The CDR3 runs to 16 residues. With V trimmed by 6 bases and J by 8 bases, 14 bases remained unmatched. Germline values: CDR1 SEHNR, CDR2 FQNEAQ (reference sequence). The CDR3 spells CASSPGQDGQGEKLFF. CDR3 in DNA: TGTGCCAGCAGTCCGGGACAGGACGGCCAAGGGGAAAAACTGTTTTTT.

The chain combines TRBV27 with TRBJ1-1, with D possibly matching TRBD1 (5 bases). The CDR3 has 16 residues. V was cut by 2 bases and J by 4 bases, with 17 bases left in between. Germline CDR1 reads MNHEY; CDR2 reads SMNVEV (reference sequence). The CDR3 sequence is CASSLMGREYGTEAFF. Written as DNA, the CDR3 is TGTGCCAGCAGTTTAATGGGCAGGGAATACGGCACTGAAGCTTTCTTT.

The chain employs TRBV10-1 and TRBJ2-7; D not certain. The CDR3 totals 12 residues. Germline V gene sequence: CDR1 WNHNN, CDR2 SYGVQD (reference sequence). V shed 5 bases and J shed 0 bases, with 5 bases lying between them. CDR3 sequence: CASSYSSYEQYF. The CDR3 nucleotides read TGCGCCAGCAGTTACAGCTCCTACGAGCAGTACTTC.

V gene TRBV6-5 combines with J gene TRBJ2-2; either TRBD1 or TRBD2 may supply D (6 bases each). Germline values: CDR1 MNHEY, CDR2 SVGAGI. This CDR3 comprises 16 residues. The germline V and J ends were trimmed by 0 bases and 2 bases, with 10 bases remaining between them. The CDR3 DNA is TGTGCCAGCAGTTACTCGATGGGGGGCAACACCGGGGAGCTGTTTTTT. Translating it yields CASSYSMGGNTGELFF.

This chain joins TRBV29-1 and TRBJ2-3, with unresolved D. CDR3 size: 11 residues. V dropped 4 bases and J dropped 5 bases, with 7 bases sitting between them. Germline CDR1 is SQVTM and CDR2 is ANQGSEA. The CDR3 bases are TGCAGCGTTGTGTCAGTAGATACGCAGTATTTT. It encodes CSVVSVDTQYF.

This chain connects TRBV4-2 to TRBJ1-2, with D possibly matching TRBD1 (5 bases). The V gene's germline CDR1 is LGHNA and CDR2 YNFKEQ. Deletions cut 0 bases from V and 10 bases from J, with 12 bases between. The CDR3 extends over 13 amino acids. In DNA form, the CDR3 reads TGTGCCAGCAGCCAAGATCTTGGGGGGTTCTACACCTTC. It codes for CASSQDLGGFYTF.

The chain combines TRBV7-9 with TRBJ2-7; 7 nucleotides align to TRBD1. This CDR3 contains 14 residues. V was pared by 1 base and J by 4 bases, with 4 bases of the junction left unmatched. Germline-derived CDR1 and CDR2 are SEHNR and FQNEAQ (reference sequence). The CDR3 is CASSLVSRGYEQYF. For the CDR3, the DNA is TGTGCCAGCAGCTTAGTTTCCAGGGGGTACGAGCAGTACTTC.

The gene calls are TRBV11-2 and TRBJ1-1; D remains ambiguous. Trimming pared 3 bases from V and 1 base from J, leaving 9 bases between. The CDR3 runs to 14 residues. Germline CDR1 is SGHAT and CDR2 is FQNNGV. The CDR3 here is CASSFPPGNTEAFF. CDR3 DNA: TGTGCCAGCAGCTTTCCCCCTGGGAACACTGAAGCTTTCTTT.

This clone was picked up one time. The rearrangement uses TRBV4-1 and TRBJ1-6; 10 nucleotides align to TRBD1. With V trimmed by 3 bases and J by 9 bases, 5 bases remained unmatched. CDR3 size: 15 residues. The germline CDR1 and CDR2 sequences are MGHRA and YSYEKL. The CDR3 loop is CASSHLGQGISPLHF. The CDR3 region has the DNA TGCGCCAGCAGCCACCTGGGACAGGGGATTTCACCCCTCCACTTT.

The V gene is TRBV7-6, the J gene TRBJ1-1; the match to TRBD1 covers 10 bases. Germline CDR1 SGHVS, CDR2 FNYEAQ. CDR3 size: 16 residues. V gave up 4 bases and J gave up 4 bases; unmatched junction bases: 9. The CDR3 DNA reads TGTGCCAGCAGCTCCCCCGGGACAGGGGTGAGCACTGAAGCTTTCTTT. Its protein is CASSSPGTGVSTEAFF.

This chain connects TRBV5-3 to TRBJ1-2, with TRBD1 matching 9 bases. TRBV5-3 is reported as an ORF; its role is uncertain. The CDR3 is 17 amino acids. After removal of 4 bases from V and 1 base from J, the junction contained 11 bases not matched to a gene. In nucleotides, the CDR3 is TGTGCCAGAAGCCCACCGGGACAGGGAGATATTAACTATGGCTACACCTTC. Its protein is CARSPPGQGDINYGYTF.

This sequence joins TRBV6-1 and TRBJ1-5; D remains unclear. The CDR3 is 14 amino acids. CDR1 and CDR2 (germline): MNHNS, SASEGT. Trimming removed 5 bases from V and 1 base from J, with 9 bases in between. CDR3 loop: CASSYSGSNQPQHF. The CDR3 DNA is TGTGCCAGCAGTTATTCTGGAAGCAATCAGCCCCAGCATTTT.